These 13 T cell receptor beta chains originate from one sample sequenced in a study of shared clonotypes between healthy human individuals. Profiling relied on immunoSEQ multiplex PCR, and the TCRdb table lists in-frame clones only, not all of them. The sample carries approximately 2.5 million clones, 90% to 95% recorded once. Material for sequencing was naive CD4+ T cells sorted from blood. Indicated subset: CD45RA+ positively selected. These receptors all stem from a man in his late teens or twenties in good health.

The V call is TRBV6-6, the J call TRBJ1-5; D gene uncertain. Trimming took off 4 bases at V and 2 bases at J, with 6 bases between the two ends. The CDR3 is 13 residues long. CDR1 is MNHNY and CDR2 is SVGAGI in the germline V gene (reference sequence). The CDR3: CASSSLGNQPQHF. In DNA form, the CDR3 reads TGTGCCAGCAGTTCCCTCGGCAATCAGCCCCAGCATTTT.

The CDR3: CARGLAGFGQYF. In nucleotides, the CDR3 is TGTGCCAGAGGACTAGCGGGGTTCGGGCAGTACTTC. The chain uses TRBV2 and TRBJ2-7; TRBD2 aligns across 12 bases. CDR1 is SNHLY, CDR2 FYNNEI, per germline. The junction had 6 bases not matched to a gene; V was cut back by 9 bases and J by 9 bases. This CDR3 is built from 12 residues.

CDR3 protein: CASSRGTEETQYF. CDR3 DNA sequence: TGTGCCAGCAGCAGGGGGACAGAAGAGACCCAGTACTTC. The rearrangement uses TRBV6-5 and TRBJ2-5; TRBD1 matches 7 bases. The CDR3 loop spans 13 amino acids. Unmatched junction bases numbered 4, after V lost 6 bases and J lost 3 bases. From germline, CDR1 is MNHEY and CDR2 SVGAGI.

V gene TRBV19 combines with J gene TRBJ2-5, with 9 bases fitting TRBD1. V dropped 8 bases and J dropped 2; count of bases not matched to a gene: 3. Germline assignment: CDR1 LNHDA and CDR2 SQIVND (reference sequence). CDR3 size: 13 residues. Here the CDR3 DNA reads TGTGCCAGTGGGACAGGGAGGCAAGAGACCCAGTACTTC. It yields the protein CASGTGRQETQYF.

The V and J genes are TRBV6-5 and TRBJ2-1; 11 nucleotides match TRBD1. The germline V gene has CDR1 MNHEY and CDR2 SVGAGI. The CDR3 sequence is 14 residues long. After removal of 8 bases from V and 9 bases from J, the junction contained 9 bases not matched to a gene. The CDR3 sequence: CASQPDRGQGEQFF. The CDR3 region has the DNA TGTGCCAGCCAACCGGACAGGGGGCAGGGTGAGCAGTTCTTC.

This clone was observed a handful of times. The chain combines TRBV5-1 with TRBJ1-2; D ambiguous. This CDR3 is built from 14 residues. The germline V gene encodes CDR1 SGHRS and CDR2 YFSETQ. The V gene lost 4 bases and the J gene lost 2 bases, with 12 bases spanning the gap. The CDR3 DNA sequence: TGCGCCAGCAGCGCCACTCCAGAAAACTATGGCTACACCTTC. Translating gives CASSATPENYGYTF.

The chain couples TRBV5-1 to TRBJ2-6; D perhaps matches TRBD1 (8 bases). This CDR3 has 21 residues. Germline loops: CDR1 SGHRS, CDR2 YFSETQ. Trimming took 4 bases from V and 1 from J, leaving 27 bases between them. The CDR3 sequence is CASSPGAGQDGLKSGANVLTF. CDR3 nucleotides: TGCGCCAGCAGCCCGGGAGCGGGACAGGATGGGCTAAAGTCTGGGGCCAACGTCCTGACTTTC.

The chain has TRBV6-4 and TRBJ2-1; D is undetermined. CDR1 is MRHNA, CDR2 SNTAGT, per germline. The CDR3 length is 13 residues. V was cut by 3 bases and J by 5 bases, with 8 bases left in between. CDR3 bases: TGTGCCAGCAGTGAGGTTTGGAACAATGAGCAGTTCTTC. Translating it yields CASSEVWNNEQFF.

V is TRBV6-1 and J is TRBJ2-1; tentatively, D is TRBD1 (5 bases). The CDR3 runs 14 residues. Trimming removed 1 base at V and 7 bases at J, with 11 bases between. CDR1 MNHNS and CDR2 SASEGT come from the germline V gene. The CDR3 nucleotides are TGTGCCAGCAGTGAAGTTGGCAGGGCGAATGAGCAGTTCTTC. It translates to CASSEVGRANEQFF.

The V gene is TRBV5-4, the J gene TRBJ2-5; D is perhaps TRBD1 (6 bases). Trimming stripped 4 bases from V and 5 bases from J, with 24 bases between. The CDR3 runs 17 residues. In germline, CDR1 is SGHNT, CDR2 YYREEE (reference sequence). CDR3 sequence (DNA): TGTGCCAGCAGCACGTGGGGCAGGGGAGAGGCAAAGGAGACCCAGTACTTC. Protein product: CASSTWGRGEAKETQYF.

This clone was seen just once. The sample has other DNA sequences that encode this CDR3 too. The V gene is TRBV2, the J gene TRBJ2-3, with 12 bases aligning to TRBD2. V gave up 4 bases and J gave up 1 base; unmatched junction bases: 3. CDR1 is SNHLY and CDR2 is FYNNEI in the germline V gene. The CDR3 extends over 16 amino acids. The DNA for the CDR3 is TGTGCCAGCAGTGCGCGGACTAGCGGGGGCACAGATACGCAGTATTTT. Protein: CASSARTSGGTDTQYF.

This chain uses TRBV18 with TRBJ1-1; tentative D call: TRBD1 (6 bases). The ends were cut back, 6 bases at V and 6 bases at J, with 17 bases in the middle. CDR3 size: 14 residues. CDR1 and CDR2 (germline): KGHSH, LQKENI. The CDR3 DNA reads TGTGCCAGCTCCCCAATGGGGGCGCGTCCTGAAGCTTTCTTT. Encoded protein: CASSPMGARPEAFF. Supplemented by reference TRBV18 and TRBJ1-1, the full variable domain reads NAGVMQNPRHLVRRRGQEARLRCSPMKGHSHVYWYRQLPEEGLKFMVYLQKENIIDESGMPKERFSAEFPKEGPSILRIQQVVRGDSAAYFCASSPMGARPEAFFGQGTRLTVV.

In regard to this clone: The sample carries other DNA sequences with the same CDR3. The gene calls are TRBV6-1 and TRBJ1-5; a weak D match, TRBD1 (6 bases). CDR3 length equals 18 residues. V gave up 4 bases and J gave up 3 bases, with 22 bases separating them. Germline CDR1 reads MNHNS; CDR2 reads SASEGT. CDR3 DNA sequence: TGTGCCAGCAGTGTCCCCTTAGGGGGAAAGTATTTCAATCAGCCCCAGCATTTT. It encodes CASSVPLGGKYFNQPQHF.